The sequence of this TCR beta chain was determined in a study of cytomegalovirus exposure and HLA in healthy donors. Overall study context: Early released data had 65 million to 100 million unique TCRs, all coming from HLA-typed donors.

Both 60 Vbeta primers and 13 Jbeta primers went into the PCR. The method was immunoSEQ multiplex PCR; TCRdb's version includes in-frame clones alone and lacks a portion of them. The sample holds 150,000 to 200,000 clones, around 88% seen once. Per germline, CDR1 SGHTA and CDR2 FQGNSA. V was shortened by 1 base and J by 5 bases, with 13 bases between the two germline ends. CDR3 length: 15 residues. Points on this clone: No antigen is known for it.

Study-wide results and limits: The study carried out a later analysis of TCR beta sequences. It associated approximately 17,000 of them with specific HLA alleles at a false discovery rate of 0.05.

The receptor's source is a woman aged 18-29 years in good health and CMV-seronegative. Input material: PBMCs. V is TRBV7-2 and J is TRBJ2-3; D unclear. CDR3 in amino acids: CASSLELATRDTQYF. CDR3 DNA sequence: TGTGCCAGCAGCTTAGAATTAGCCACCCGAGATACGCAGTATTTT.